This T cell receptor (beta chain) is from a study of blood T cells in healthy people across ages. In germline, CDR1 is SGHDT, CDR2 YYEEEE. This CDR3 has 14 amino acids. The J segment lost 5 bases and the V segment lost 4 bases, leaving 7 bases of the junction unmatched. It was with a sample-barcoded 5' primer and a J-beta primer mix that a second PCR of roughly 7 to 12 cycles was run. TCRdb fed the 5' RACE reads into MiXCR, producing one record per CDR3 protein. The profile shows 1.4 million to 1.5 million distinct CDR3 sequences, approximately 40% of them singletons. The TCR was taken from a woman aged 18 to 35 in good health. The chain recombines TRBV5-6 with TRBJ1-1; 8 positions match TRBD1. Sequenced: blood. In DNA form, the CDR3 reads TGTGCCAGCAGCCCCGGGACAGGAAGGACTGAAGCTTTCTTT. Protein: CASSPGTGRTEAFF.